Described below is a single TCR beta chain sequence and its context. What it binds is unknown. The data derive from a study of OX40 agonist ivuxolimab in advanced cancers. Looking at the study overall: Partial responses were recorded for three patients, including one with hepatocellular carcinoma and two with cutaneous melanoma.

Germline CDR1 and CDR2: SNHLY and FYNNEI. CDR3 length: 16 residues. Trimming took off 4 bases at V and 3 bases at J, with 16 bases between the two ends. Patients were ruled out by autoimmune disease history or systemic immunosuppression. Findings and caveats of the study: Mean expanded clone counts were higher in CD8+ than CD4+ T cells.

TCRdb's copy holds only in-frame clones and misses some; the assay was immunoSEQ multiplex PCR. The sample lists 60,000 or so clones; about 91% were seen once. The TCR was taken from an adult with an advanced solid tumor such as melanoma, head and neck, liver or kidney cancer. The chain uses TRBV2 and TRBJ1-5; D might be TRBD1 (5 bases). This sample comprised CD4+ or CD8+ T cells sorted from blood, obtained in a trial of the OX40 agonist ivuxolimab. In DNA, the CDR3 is TGTGCCAGCAGTGGGAAGCCGGGACGGATCAATCAGCCCCAGCATTTT. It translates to CASSGKPGRINQPQHF.